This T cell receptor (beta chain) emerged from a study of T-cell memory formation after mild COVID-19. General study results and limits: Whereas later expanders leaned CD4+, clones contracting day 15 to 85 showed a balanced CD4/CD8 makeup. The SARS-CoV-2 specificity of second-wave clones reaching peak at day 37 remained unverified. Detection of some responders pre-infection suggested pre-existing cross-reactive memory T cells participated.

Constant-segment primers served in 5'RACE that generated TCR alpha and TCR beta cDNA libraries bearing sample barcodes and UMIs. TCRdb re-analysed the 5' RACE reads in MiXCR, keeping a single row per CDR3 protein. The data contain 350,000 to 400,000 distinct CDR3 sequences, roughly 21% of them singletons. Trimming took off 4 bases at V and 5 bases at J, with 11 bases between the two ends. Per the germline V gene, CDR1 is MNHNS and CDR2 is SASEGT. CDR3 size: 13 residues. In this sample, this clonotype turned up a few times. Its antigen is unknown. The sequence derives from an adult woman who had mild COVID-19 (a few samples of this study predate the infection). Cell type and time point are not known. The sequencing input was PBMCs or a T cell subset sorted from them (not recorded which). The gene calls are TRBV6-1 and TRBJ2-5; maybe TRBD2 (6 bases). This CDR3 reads CASSVLEGETQYF. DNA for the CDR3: TGTGCCAGCAGTGTTCTGGAGGGGGAGACCCAGTACTTC.